The present T cell receptor (beta chain) was sequenced within a study of CD8+CD57+ T cells in acquired aplastic anemia. Patients who underwent sequencing had shown CD8+CD57+ cell expansion by flow cytometry. Genomic DNA, the template, was used for profiling of the TCR beta VDJ and CDR3. TCRdb processed the reads anew with MiXCR; each CDR3 protein has one entry. The table includes roughly 98,000 distinct CDR3 sequences, roughly two thirds detected once. The sample consisted of sorted CD4+, CD8+, or CD8+CD57+ T cells (not recorded which) from PBMCs. The receptor was isolated from a human donor with aplastic anemia.

Here the CDR3 reads CASSEAGGIVGTDTQYF. The CDR3 coding sequence is TGCGCCAGCAGTGAAGCGGGAGGGATAGTCGGCACAGATACGCAGTATTTT. J is TRBJ2-3 and V is TRBV10-1; 10 bases are a match to TRBD2. This CDR3 spans 17 amino acids. V trimming: 3 bases; J trimming: 1 base; junction bases outside the gene matches: 7. Germline CDR1 WNHNN, CDR2 SYGVQD (reference sequence).